The 2 T cell receptor beta chains given below trace back to one sample, sequenced in a study of CD8 T cells in Susac syndrome. About 0.45 to 1 ug RNA was reverse transcribed with random hexamers. TCRdb re-derived calls from the immunoSEQ multiplex PCR reads in MiXCR, one entry per CDR3 protein. The sample has 250,000 or so distinct CDR3 sequences, 85% to 95% seen once. Sequencing was carried out using CD4+ T cells from PBMCs. Source of these receptors: a human donor with multiple sclerosis.

The V call is TRBV28, the J call TRBJ2-7; no clear D. Looked up from germline, CDR1 is MDHEN and CDR2 is SYDVKM. Trimming removed 7 bases from V and 3 bases from J, with 13 bases in between. The CDR3 is 13 residues long. The CDR3 region has the DNA TGTGCCAGCACCCCGAAGGACCTCTACGAGCAGTACGTC. Translation: CASTPKDLYEQYV.

This chain uses TRBV29-1 with TRBJ2-3; the D is unclear. Germline V gene lookup returns CDR1 SQVTM and CDR2 ANQGSEA. The CDR3 extends over 12 amino acids. The V and J ends lost 6 bases and 2 bases respectively, with 9 bases between them. The CDR3 loop reads CSVQPNTDTQYF. In DNA form, the CDR3 reads TGCAGCGTACAGCCAAACACAGATACGCAGTATTTT.